This T cell receptor (beta chain) originates from a study of spatial heterogeneity in lung cancer. The table lists this clonotype with many counts. Its specificity is unknown. Trimming stripped 3 bases from V and 0 bases from J, with 12 bases between. Germline V gene lookup returns CDR1 ENHRY and CDR2 SYGVKD. CDR3 length: 15 residues. Time point noted: sample taken at primary tumor resection. Unsorted samples of tumor, nontumor lung or frozen PBMC had their whole RNA sequenced. Every cDNA TCR molecule received its own unique molecular identifier. TCRdb passed the 5' RACE reads through MiXCR, listing each CDR3 protein once. Of some 25,000 distinct CDR3 sequences listed, approximately 5% were seen once; the top ten hold around 5.2%. The study's findings and limits: Among blood samples, ubiquitous expanded tumor TCRs appeared more at resection than at follow-up.

The sequencing used PBMCs, collected at surgery. The receptor's source is a male donor with early-stage non-small cell lung cancer. The chain employs TRBV10-3 and TRBJ2-7; D remains unclear. CDR3 sequence reads: CAISDMVRSSYEQYF. In nucleotides, the CDR3 is TGTGCCATCAGTGACATGGTGCGGAGCTCCTACGAGCAGTACTTC.